This TCR beta chain originates from a study of tumor-infiltrating lymphocytes in oesophageal squamous cell carcinoma. TCRdb ran MiXCR on the PCR reads and lists one entry per CDR3 protein. The profile shows about 15,000 distinct CDR3 sequences, under 70% of them singletons. In its sample, this clonotype was seen many times. The CDR3 runs 15 residues. Per germline, CDR1 SGHDT and CDR2 YYEEEE. With 3 bases clipped from V and 5 bases from J, the junction kept 8 bases outside the gene matches. The sequenced material came from esophageal tumor tissue. This chain uses TRBV5-6 with TRBJ2-1; 7 bases are a match to TRBD1. This TCR derives from a female donor with esophageal squamous cell carcinoma. The CDR3 DNA reads as TGTGCCAGCAGCTATACAGGGGTAAGGGACAATGAGCAGTTCTTC. The encoded protein is CASSYTGVRDNEQFF.